Listed here is a single TCR beta chain. Antigen unknown. Generated by immunoSEQ multiplex PCR, the TCRdb table keeps only in-frame clones and is missing some. The table lists under 25,000 clones, more than 85% of them singletons, with approximately 22% in the top ten. These data originate in a study of T cells in localized non-small cell lung cancer. The study's findings and limits: Density of T cells in blood, when higher, went with longer overall survival. Uninvolved adjacent lung had more T cell clonality than any other tissue, topping tumor.

V was clipped by 5 bases and J by 5 bases; unmatched bases: 6. CDR1 and CDR2 (germline): SGHDT, YYEEEE. This CDR3 region has 14 residues. The source is a man aged 40 to 75 with stage II squamous cell lung carcinoma. This chain links TRBV5-6 with TRBJ2-7; 11 bases agree with TRBD1. The starting material was PBMCs, obtained before any cancer treatment. As DNA, the CDR3 is TGTGCCAGCAGTTCCGGGACAGGGGGGGACGAGCAGTACTTC. The encoded protein is CASSSGTGGDEQYF.